This T cell receptor (beta chain) was sequenced in a study of T-cell reconstitution after alpha-beta-depleted transplantation in children (dated by TCRdb to about 2016). About the investigation overall: The study quantitatively tracked T-cell immune reconstitution after TCRalphabeta/CD19-depleted allogeneic hematopoietic cell transplantation in children using TCR repertoire profiling.

Turning to this clonotype: It has no known antigen specificity. No quality values exist for individual bases; no much larger clone is one base distant.

The trim is 5 bases for V and 0 bases for J, with a gap of 14 bases between the germline ends. The CDR3 runs 17 amino acids, cysteine and phenylalanine included. Only the CDR3 DNA is retained, 51 bases long and in frame from the first base. The library came from PCR. Reads for this sample came from an Illumina HiSeq 2500. TCR libraries were prepared with molecular barcoding, using unique molecular identifiers to normalize TCRbeta repertoire quantification. Clones were called with MiXCR by TCRdb after fastp trimmed the public reads at Q25, and only in-frame beta chains were retained. Rows with a matching CDR3 protein are joined into one entry that keeps the most common DNA and genes. A total of some 390,000 distinct CDR3 sequences appear in this sample, roughly 22% of them only once. The ten top clones hold 3.5% to 4% of the sample.

The receptor was isolated from a human donor who donated a stem cell graft to a child with acute myeloid leukemia. This specimen consisted of PBMCs from the stem cell graft donor, obtained from the stem cell graft. The chain is encoded by TRBV12-3 or TRBV12-4 joined to TRBJ2-6, with no confident D gene call. The CDR3 region reads CASSQHLGISGANVLTF. The nucleotide sequence is given as TGTGCCAGCAGTCAGCATCTTGGGATCTCTGGGGCCAACGTCCTGACTTTC.